The clone carrying this TCR beta chain was recorded at least ten times. The CDR3 is 11 amino acids. The germline CDR1 and CDR2 sequences are LNHDA and SQIVND (reference sequence). The V end was cut by 6 bases, the J end by 11 bases, with 13 bases between. Moderate-to-severe activity, CAS at least 3, NOSPECS at least 4 and duration under 3 months characterized donors with ophthalmopathy. The source of the PBMCs was 8 to 10 ml of fresh peripheral blood. This sample stems from a study of Graves' ophthalmopathy and Graves' hyperthyroidism. RNA transcripts yielded amplified TCR beta CDR3 regions. An opening RT-PCR round employed HTBI primers and preceded a second-round multiplex PCR. TCRdb re-called the multiplex PCR reads with MiXCR, one entry per CDR3 protein. The sample has about 210,000 distinct CDR3 sequences, 29% seen once.

The clonotype was recovered from a man in his fifties with Graves' ophthalmopathy. The V and J genes are TRBV19 and TRBJ1-1; the D gene is possibly TRBD1 (5 bases). Sequencing input: peripheral blood. The CDR3 reads CASRTGVEAFF. The CDR3 DNA is TGTGCCAGTAGGACGGGGGTAGAGGCTTTCTTT.